A single sample is the source of the 14 T cell receptor beta chains below, sequenced in a study of Ad26.COV2.S vaccination and SARS-CoV-2 variants. Stated treatment: roughly 20 received Ad26.COV2.S at low or high dose, single or two shots; a few received placebo; per-sample allocation not given. Day 63 after the first vaccine or placebo injection was the time point for sampling. Data came from immunoSEQ multiplex PCR; TCRdb stores just in-frame clones and leaves some out. The sample consists of roughly 380,000 clones, around 83% of them appearing once. This specimen consisted of peripheral blood, obtained in a trial of Ad26.COV2.S vaccine versus placebo. Every receptor here comes from a person between 18 and 59 years old who received the Ad26.COV2.S COVID-19 vaccine or a placebo.

V gene TRBV6-2 or TRBV6-3 combines with J gene TRBJ2-1; perhaps TRBD1 as D (5 bases). The CDR3 sequence is 15 residues long. Germline CDR1 MNHEY, CDR2 SVGEGT. Trimming removed 6 bases from V and 3 bases from J, with 15 bases in between. The CDR3 coding sequence is TGTGCCAGCAGCCAAGACAGTCCCTTCTACAATGAGCAGTTCTTC. Amino acids: CASSQDSPFYNEQFF.

The rearrangement joins TRBV28 to TRBJ2-2; weak D call: TRBD2 (5 bases). CDR1 is MDHEN and CDR2 is SYDVKM in the germline V gene. The CDR3 is made up of 18 amino acids. Trimming cost V 6 bases and J 9 bases, with 29 bases left between them. The CDR3 region has the DNA TGTGCCAGCAGCCGACCAGCCTCGTTCATCGGGGTCGGAAGGGAGCTGTTTTTT. Its translation is CASSRPASFIGVGRELFF.

A few counts support this clone. The chain is built from TRBV19 and TRBJ1-6, with 7 bases lining up with TRBD1. CDR3 length equals 17 residues. CDR1 is LNHDA and CDR2 is SQIVND in the germline V gene (reference sequence). J lost 6 bases, V lost 1 base, and 9 bases had no gene match. The CDR3 bases are TGTGCCAGTAGTATAGTTGGTACAGGGGCAGGTAATTCACCCCTCCACTTT. This translates into CASSIVGTGAGNSPLHF. Full variable domain (missing parts from reference TRBV19 and TRBJ1-6): DGGITQSPKYLFRKEGQNVTLSCEQNLNHDAMYWYRQDPGQGLRLIYYSQIVNDFQKGDIAEGYSVSREKKESFPLTVTSAQKNPTAFYLCASSIVGTGAGNSPLHFGNGTRLTVT.

The chain carries TRBV2 and TRBJ1-3, with 8 bases aligning to TRBD1. The CDR3 is 14 residues long. The V segment lost 8 bases and the J segment 5 bases; nucleotides outside the gene matches: 8. Germline values: CDR1 SNHLY, CDR2 FYNNEI. CDR3 in DNA: TGTGCCAGCGGGGACAGGATAAAAAGAAACACCATATATTTT. Translating gives CASGDRIKRNTIYF.

This clone was recorded only once. The rearrangement links TRBV4-1 to TRBJ1-2; D is undetermined. The length of the CDR3 is 15 residues. The V end was cut by 0 bases, the J end by 5 bases, with 13 bases between. CDR1 and CDR2 from the germline V gene are MGHRA and YSYEKL. CDR3 protein: CASSQDESSRYGYTF. In DNA, the CDR3 is TGCGCCAGCAGCCAAGATGAGAGCTCGAGGTATGGCTACACCTTC.

The V gene is TRBV30, the J gene TRBJ1-1; a possible D gene is TRBD1 (5 bases). CDR1 and CDR2 from the germline V gene are GTSNPN and SVGIG (reference sequence). The CDR3 has 13 amino acids. The V and J ends lost 4 bases and 6 bases respectively, with 15 bases between them. Here the CDR3 reads CAWIHVGTPEAFF. CDR3 nucleotides: TGTGCCTGGATCCACGTAGGGACCCCTGAAGCTTTCTTT.

V and J are TRBV5-1 and TRBJ2-2; no clear D gene. This CDR3 contains 14 residues. Looked up from germline, CDR1 is SGHRS and CDR2 is YFSETQ. V was trimmed by 3 bases and J by 4 bases, leaving 10 bases between them. The CDR3 DNA sequence: TGCGCCAGCAGCTCGGTACAGATCACCGGGGAGCTGTTTTTT. The encoded protein is CASSSVQITGELFF.

The chain joins TRBV24-1 to TRBJ2-5, with 8 bases lining up with TRBD2. With 4 bases clipped from V and 5 bases from J, the junction kept 11 bases outside the gene matches. Germline V gene sequence: CDR1 KGHDR, CDR2 SFDVKD. The CDR3 runs 16 residues. CDR3 DNA: TGTGCCACCAGTGACCGGACTAGCTCGGGGGAGGAGACCCAGTACTTC. This codes for CATSDRTSSGEETQYF.

The chain couples TRBV6-5 to TRBJ1-5; D gene ambiguous. Deletions cut 6 bases from V and 3 bases from J, with 15 bases between. CDR3 length equals 15 residues. CDR1 and CDR2 from the germline V gene are MNHEY and SVGAGI. The CDR3 sequence is CASSLVGLANQPQHF. The CDR3 DNA sequence: TGTGCCAGCAGCTTAGTAGGGTTGGCCAATCAGCCCCAGCATTTT.

CDR3 sequence reads: CASSLTGGVSVTGELFF. CDR3 DNA: TGTGCCAGCAGTCTAACAGGGGGCGTTTCGGTCACCGGGGAGCTGTTTTTT. V and J are TRBV27 and TRBJ2-2, with TRBD1 matching 9 bases. This CDR3 is 17 amino acids long. Germline assignment: CDR1 MNHEY and CDR2 SMNVEV (reference sequence). Trimming removed 5 bases from V and 4 bases from J; junction bases left unmatched: 11.

The chain has TRBV15 and TRBJ2-5, with no clear D. Germline lookup yields CDR1 LNHNV and CDR2 YYDKDF (reference sequence). This CDR3 spans 13 amino acids. The V gene lost 4 bases and the J gene lost 0 bases, with 6 bases spanning the gap. The CDR3 spells CATSMQNQETQYF. The CDR3 nucleotides are TGTGCCACCAGCATGCAGAACCAAGAGACCCAGTACTTC. Drawing the rest from reference TRBV15 and TRBJ2-5, the complete variable domain is DAMVIQNPRYQVTQFGKPVTLSCSQTLNHNVMYWYQQKSSQAPKLLFHYYDKDFNNEADTPDNFQSRRPNTSFCFLDIRSPGLGDTAMYLCATSMQNQETQYFGPGTRLLVL.

This chain links TRBV7-8 with TRBJ2-1; D is uncertain. Germline CDR1 and CDR2: SGHVS and FQNEAQ. Trimming cost V 4 bases and J 9 bases, with 7 bases left between them. The CDR3 runs to 11 residues. Here the CDR3 reads CASSSHGEQFF. CDR3 nucleotides: TGTGCCAGCAGCTCCCATGGTGAGCAGTTCTTC.

V and J are TRBV2 and TRBJ2-3; D is ambiguous. This CDR3 spans 16 amino acids. Looked up from germline, CDR1 is SNHLY and CDR2 is FYNNEI. Trimming cost V 2 bases and J 8 bases, with 20 bases left between them. CDR3 DNA: TGTGCCAGCAGTGAAACTGGGCCGAGGCTCGGTAGTACGCAGTATTTT. Translating it yields CASSETGPRLGSTQYF.

The chain recombines TRBV10-3 with TRBJ1-1; D not certain. The CDR3 covers 17 residues. V lost 0 bases and J 1 base, leaving 15 bases between the germline ends. Germline V gene lookup returns CDR1 ENHRY and CDR2 SYGVKD. CDR3 region: CAISESIWKRKNTEAFF. The CDR3 DNA reads as TGTGCCATCAGTGAGTCAATATGGAAGAGGAAGAACACTGAAGCTTTCTTT.